A single sample is the source of the 26 T cell receptor beta chains below, sequenced in a study of cytomegalovirus exposure and HLA in healthy donors. PCR primers comprised 60 Vbeta and 13 Jbeta primers. Sequenced by immunoSEQ multiplex PCR; TCRdb stores in-frame clones only, minus some. The sample has 150,000 to 200,000 clones, roughly 74% seen once. Sequencing was carried out using PBMCs. The receptors shown here come from a woman aged 40 to 50 in good health and CMV-seropositive.

This chain connects TRBV5-1 to TRBJ2-1; 7 bases map to TRBD2. Germline CDR1 reads SGHRS; CDR2 reads YFSETQ. The CDR3 consists of 14 residues. V trimming: 5 bases; J trimming: 4 bases; junction bases outside the gene matches: 6. The CDR3 spells CASRRLAEYNEQFF. CDR3 DNA sequence: TGCGCCAGCAGGAGGCTAGCGGAATACAATGAGCAGTTCTTC.

The J gene is TRBJ2-1, the V gene TRBV7-2; TRBD2 matches 13 bases. In germline, CDR1 is SGHTA, CDR2 FQGNSA. V lost 5 bases, J lost 12 bases, and 7 bases stayed unmatched. The CDR3 contains 14 residues. The CDR3 nucleotides read TGTGCCAGCAGCCGGACTAGCGGGAGCGTGGGGCAGTTCTTC. Translation gives CASSRTSGSVGQFF.

The count of this clone is one. The rearrangement joins TRBV2 to TRBJ2-5; weak D call: TRBD1 (5 bases). The DNA matches TRBJ2-7 better at its end, which makes the J call doubtful. Germline V lookup: CDR1 SNHLY, CDR2 FYNNEI. CDR3 length: 14 residues. This CDR3 is CASSLQAYSYEQYF. Here the CDR3 DNA reads TGTGCCAGCAGTTTACAGGCCTACTCCTACGAGCAGTACTTC.

This chain links TRBV4-2 with TRBJ2-3; TRBD2 is a possible D gene (5 bases). Germline CDR1 reads LGHNA; CDR2 reads YNFKEQ. CDR3 length equals 17 residues. Trimming took 1 base from V and 1 from J, leaving 15 bases between them. The CDR3 DNA is TGTGCCAGCAGCCAAGTATCGCGCGGAGGCGGCACAGATACGCAGTATTTT. It codes for CASSQVSRGGGTDTQYF.

The rearrangement links TRBV7-9 to TRBJ2-1; TRBD2 is a possible D gene (6 bases). V was trimmed by 2 bases and J by 4 bases, leaving 12 bases between them. This CDR3 spans 15 amino acids. The V gene's germline CDR1 is SEHNR and CDR2 FQNEAQ (reference sequence). CDR3: CASSLTTSSYNEQFF. The DNA of the CDR3 is TGTGCCAGCAGCTTAACAACTAGCAGTTACAATGAGCAGTTCTTC.

The chain has TRBV27 and TRBJ2-1, with 8 bases aligning to TRBD1. CDR1 and CDR2 (germline): MNHEY, SMNVEV (reference sequence). V lost 6 bases to trimming and J lost 9 bases; unmatched junction nucleotides: 13. The CDR3 runs to 15 residues. CDR3 bases: TGTGCCAGCAGAGATCGGACAGGGAGTCATAGTGAGCAGTTCTTC. It is translated as CASRDRTGSHSEQFF.

V is TRBV4-2 and J is TRBJ2-7; D remains ambiguous. The length of the CDR3 is 16 residues. The V end lost 0 bases, the J end lost 6 bases, and 18 bases lay between the germline ends. Germline V gene lookup returns CDR1 LGHNA and CDR2 YNFKEQ. CDR3 in amino acids: CASSQDGASSSSEQYF. As DNA, the CDR3 is TGTGCCAGCAGCCAAGATGGAGCTAGTAGTTCATCCGAGCAGTACTTC.

This chain connects TRBV15 to TRBJ1-3; tentatively, D is TRBD1 (5 bases). CDR1 and CDR2 from the germline V gene are LNHNV and YYDKDF (reference sequence). This CDR3 contains 17 residues. V lost 1 base to trimming and J lost 5 bases, with 18 bases between them. The CDR3 DNA reads as TGTGCCACCAGCAGAGCTCTGCCGGGTTGGGGCCGAAACACCATATATTTT. Its translation: CATSRALPGWGRNTIYF.

This chain links TRBV6-1 with TRBJ1-5; unclear D gene. V was shortened by 1 base and J by 7 bases, with 11 bases between the two germline ends. The CDR3 covers 14 residues. CDR1 MNHNS and CDR2 SASEGT come from the germline V gene. CDR3 in DNA: TGTGCCAGCAGTGAAGGACATAATACCCAGCCCCAGCATTTT. It translates to CASSEGHNTQPQHF.

J is TRBJ2-7 and V is TRBV28; D may be TRBD1 (5 bases). The CDR3 length is 13 residues. CDR1 is MDHEN, CDR2 SYDVKM, per germline. Between the trimmed V and J ends, which lost 11 bases and 0 bases, there was a span of 14 bases. The CDR3 spells CAVQGHNSYEQYF. CDR3 DNA: TGTGCCGTCCAGGGCCACAACTCCTACGAGCAGTACTTC.

The chain couples TRBV11-2 to TRBJ2-7; TRBD2 matches 13 bases. Germline lookup yields CDR1 SGHAT and CDR2 FQNNGV. Trimming removed 5 bases from V and 0 bases from J; junction bases left unmatched: 7. The length of the CDR3 is 17 residues. The CDR3, as DNA: TGTGCCAGCAGCGTGACGGGACTAGCGGGATTCTCCTACGAGCAGTACTTC. This encodes CASSVTGLAGFSYEQYF. The whole variable domain, remainder taken from reference TRBV11-2 and TRBJ2-7, is EAGVAQSPRYKIIEKRQSVAFWCNPISGHATLYWYQQILGQGPKLLIQFQNNGVVDDSQLPKDRFSAERLKGVDSTLKIQPAKLEDSAVYLCASSVTGLAGFSYEQYFGPGTRLTVT.

This clone was seen a handful of times. The V call is TRBV28, the J call TRBJ2-7, with TRBD1 matching over 7 bases. Germline V gene sequence: CDR1 MDHEN, CDR2 SYDVKM. This CDR3 has 13 amino acids. J gave up 2 bases and V 5 bases, and 3 bases lay outside the gene matches. The CDR3 protein is CASSGTATYEQYF. For the CDR3, the DNA is TGTGCCAGCAGTGGGACAGCGACCTACGAGCAGTACTTC.

J is TRBJ2-7 and V is TRBV11-2, with a tentative D call TRBD1 (5 bases). Germline lookup yields CDR1 SGHAT and CDR2 FQNNGV. V was clipped by 2 bases and J by 3 bases, with 11 bases between them. The CDR3 spans 14 residues. CDR3 sequence reads: CASSLRIQGYEQYF. DNA of the CDR3: TGTGCCAGCAGCTTAAGGATTCAGGGCTACGAGCAGTACTTC.

CDR3 coding DNA: TGTGCCAGCAGCGTAGGCAGGCCTAGCACAGATACGCAGTATTTT. Translated: CASSVGRPSTDTQYF. The J gene is TRBJ2-3, the V gene TRBV9; D is unresolved. Germline values: CDR1 SGDLS, CDR2 YYNGEE. The CDR3 length is 15 residues. V was trimmed by 0 bases and J by 0 bases, leaving 8 bases between them.

This clone showed up just a few times. The V call is TRBV9, the J call TRBJ2-1, with no clear D. CDR3 length: 15 residues. V was cut by 2 bases and J by 7 bases, with 16 bases left in between. Germline CDR1 and CDR2: SGDLS and YYNGEE. The CDR3, as DNA: TGTGCCAGCAGCGTCCCACCAAACCTGAGGAATGAGCAGTTCTTC. Translating gives CASSVPPNLRNEQFF. Variable domain in full (rest from reference TRBV9 and TRBJ2-1): DSGVTQTPKHLITATGQRVTLRCSPRSGDLSVYWYQQSLDQGLQFLIQYYNGEERAKGNILERFSAQQFPDLHSELNLSSLELGDSALYFCASSVPPNLRNEQFFGPGTRLTVL.

This clone is a singleton in its sample. The chain couples TRBV28 to TRBJ2-2, with D tentatively TRBD1 (6 bases). This CDR3 is 17 amino acids long. Trimming shortened V by 4 bases and J by 1 base, and 16 bases separated the two germline ends. Germline V CDR1 and CDR2: MDHEN, SYDVKM. This CDR3 reads CASSYNHRVKNTGELFF. The CDR3 nucleotides are TGTGCCAGCAGTTACAACCACAGGGTTAAGAACACCGGGGAGCTGTTTTTT.

The rearrangement links TRBV11-2 to TRBJ2-5; 9 bases align to TRBD1. The closer fit of TRBJ2-7 to the DNA end suggests the J call may be wrong. This CDR3 has 15 residues. Germline CDR1 and CDR2: SGHAT and FQNNGV. The DNA for the CDR3 is TGTGCCAGCAGCTTATCCCGGGACAGGGCCTACGAGCAGTACTTC. This encodes CASSLSRDRAYEQYF.

This clone was picked up a small number of times. The chain has TRBV27 and TRBJ1-2; D perhaps matches TRBD1 (6 bases). Per the germline V gene, CDR1 is MNHEY and CDR2 is SMNVEV (reference sequence). The CDR3 length is 14 residues. Between the trimmed V and J ends, which lost 6 bases and 8 bases, there was a span of 19 bases. Here the CDR3 DNA reads TGTGCCAGCAGCCTCAGGGGATCTATGGTGGGCTACACCTTC. This codes for CASSLRGSMVGYTF.

V and J are TRBV14 and TRBJ1-5, with D maybe TRBD1 (6 bases). The V and J ends lost 4 bases and 4 bases respectively, with 8 bases between them. This CDR3 contains 13 residues. Per germline, CDR1 SGHDN and CDR2 FVKESK. CDR3 nucleotides: TGTGCCAGCAGCCTCCAGGGGAATCAGCCCCAGCATTTT. Translation gives CASSLQGNQPQHF.

The chain has TRBV28 and TRBJ2-7; 10 bases line up with TRBD2. The CDR3 has 22 residues. V gave up 4 bases and J gave up 4 bases; unmatched junction bases: 28. CDR1 is MDHEN, CDR2 SYDVKM, per germline. DNA of the CDR3: TGTGCCAGCAGTTCTAGCGGGAGTTACGGCGGCCAAAGGGCCTCGAAGTATTACGAGCAGTACTTC. Translated, it gives CASSSSGSYGGQRASKYYEQYF.

V and J are TRBV11-2 and TRBJ2-1; 11 nucleotides match TRBD2. Trimming at V came to 2 bases and at J to 3 bases, leaving 6 bases not matched to a gene. Looked up from germline, CDR1 is SGHAT and CDR2 is FQNNGV. The CDR3 is made up of 17 amino acids. CDR3 coding DNA: TGTGCCAGCAGCTTACGCCGGACTAGCGGGCACTACAATGAGCAGTTCTTC. The encoded protein is CASSLRRTSGHYNEQFF.

This rearrangement joins TRBV19 to TRBJ2-7; the match to TRBD1 covers 9 bases. CDR1 is LNHDA, CDR2 SQIVND, per germline (reference sequence). Unmatched junction bases numbered 14, after V lost 10 bases and J lost 7 bases. CDR3 size: 14 residues. The CDR3 region is CATKGTGSSHEQYF. CDR3 nucleotide sequence: TGTGCCACCAAGGGGACAGGGAGTTCGCATGAGCAGTACTTC. Looking up the rest from reference TRBV19 and TRBJ2-7 gives the full variable domain: DGGITQSPKYLFRKEGQNVTLSCEQNLNHDAMYWYRQDPGQGLRLIYYSQIVNDFQKGDIAEGYSVSREKKESFPLTVTSAQKNPTAFYLCATKGTGSSHEQYFGPGTRLTVT.

The chain uses TRBV7-9 and TRBJ2-1; D is unclear. There are 13 residues in the CDR3. The V and J ends lost 5 bases and 3 bases respectively, with 8 bases between them. Germline CDR1 reads SEHNR; CDR2 reads FQNEAQ (reference sequence). DNA for the CDR3: TGTGCCAGCAGCAACTCCCTCTACAATGAGCAGTTCTTC. This sequence encodes CASSNSLYNEQFF.

Points on this clone: This specimen includes other DNA sequences encoding the same CDR3. Here the CDR3 reads CASSPPGQGNTEAFF. The CDR3, as DNA: TGTGCCAGCTCACCGCCGGGACAGGGGAACACTGAAGCTTTCTTT. This chain joins TRBV18 and TRBJ1-1; 9 bases agree with TRBD1. Germline V CDR1 and CDR2: KGHSH, LQKENI. V shed 3 bases and J 1 base; nucleotides not matched to a gene: 3. This CDR3 is built from 15 residues.

The chain joins TRBV5-1 to TRBJ2-5; D remains unclear. Trimming shortened V by 4 bases and J by 9 bases, and 19 bases separated the two germline ends. Germline values: CDR1 SGHRS, CDR2 YFSETQ. The CDR3 is 14 amino acids. CDR3: CASSHYDPELAQYF. CDR3 bases: TGCGCCAGCAGCCACTATGACCCAGAGTTGGCCCAGTACTTC.

This chain connects TRBV7-7 to TRBJ2-5, with 7 bases identical to TRBD2. The germline V gene has CDR1 SSHAT and CDR2 FNYEAQ (reference sequence). This CDR3 has 14 residues. The CDR3 DNA is TGTGCTAGTCCCGGGGGAGGGACCCCAGAGACCCAGTACTTC. This encodes CASPGGGTPETQYF.